This TCR beta chain was profiled in a study of CD8 T cells in ankylosing spondylitis. Study-level results: Reportedly, matched ankylosing spondylitis synovial fluid was significantly enriched for disease-linked clones. Earlier studies detected some motif variants in reactive arthritis synovial fluid and blood. One TCR beta motif, made up of under ten highly homologous variants, appeared characteristic of ankylosing spondylitis blood.

Scientists made TCR beta libraries using quantitative 5'-RACE with molecular barcodes. TCRdb recomputed calls from the 5' RACE reads with MiXCR, one row per CDR3 protein. This sample has roughly 190,000 distinct CDR3 sequences, with 10% to 15% found just once. This CDR3 contains 19 residues. Looked up from germline, CDR1 is SGHAT and CDR2 is FQNNGV. The junction had 7 bases not matched to a gene; V was cut back by 2 bases and J by 3 bases. On this clonotype: Its matching antigen is unknown.

The clonotype was recovered from a male donor with ankylosing spondylitis or in good health (not recorded which). Sequencing input: blood, either unsorted or a sorted T cell fraction (not recorded which). The chain joins TRBV11-2 to TRBJ2-1; TRBD2 aligns across 16 bases. Here the CDR3 DNA reads TGTGCCAGCAGCTTACCCCTGGGACTAGCGGGAGGGTACTACAATGAGCAGTTCTTC. Encoded protein: CASSLPLGLAGGYYNEQFF.